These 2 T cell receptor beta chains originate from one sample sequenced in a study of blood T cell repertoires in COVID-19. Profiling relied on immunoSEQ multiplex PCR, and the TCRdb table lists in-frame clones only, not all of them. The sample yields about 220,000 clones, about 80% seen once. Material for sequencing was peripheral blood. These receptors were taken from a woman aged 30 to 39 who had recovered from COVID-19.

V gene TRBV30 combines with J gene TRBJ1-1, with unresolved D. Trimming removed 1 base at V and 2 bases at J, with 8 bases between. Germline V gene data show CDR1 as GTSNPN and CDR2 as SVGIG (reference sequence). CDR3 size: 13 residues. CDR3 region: CAWSAGVNTEAFF. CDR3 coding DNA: TGTGCCTGGAGTGCTGGAGTAAACACTGAAGCTTTCTTT. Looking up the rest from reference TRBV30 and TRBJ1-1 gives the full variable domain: SQTIHQWPATLVQPVGSPLSLECTVEGTSNPNLYWYRQAAGRGLQLLFYSVGIGQISSEVPQNLSASRPQDRQFILSSKKLLLSDSGFYLCAWSAGVNTEAFFGQGTRLTVV.

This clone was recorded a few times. Written as DNA, the CDR3 is TGTGCCAGCAGTGACGGGACAGGGCTTACTGAAGCTTTCTTT. It translates to CASSDGTGLTEAFF. The V call is TRBV2, the J call TRBJ1-1; TRBD1 agrees at 9 bases. The CDR3 has 14 residues. Germline CDR1 SNHLY, CDR2 FYNNEI. J gave up 5 bases and V 3 bases, and 4 bases lay outside the gene matches.